This T cell receptor (beta chain) derives from a study of blood T cell repertoires in COVID-19. Study as a whole: Specimens from acute and convalescent COVID-19 originated in the United States, Italy and Spain. Nucleic acid was either cDNA or gDNA, and it came from T cells, B-cell-depleted T cells, or PBMCs.

Original methodology: Amplification with reference gene primers provided the estimates of nucleated cell counts. Some clones are missing from TCRdb's copy, which holds only in-frame ones; the method was immunoSEQ multiplex PCR. D and trimming were read from the DNA, whereas the V and J calls and clone size are those reported in that table. The sample holds 180,000 or so clones, 70% to 90% seen once. The CDR3 runs 14 residues. The V segment lost 6 bases and the J segment 3 bases; nucleotides outside the gene matches: 5. Germline CDR1 MNHEY, CDR2 SVGAGI. The sequence derives from a man aged 60 to 69 with acute or convalescent COVID-19. The chain recombines TRBV6-5 with TRBJ1-5; 7 bases map to TRBD1. The sample was peripheral blood. Here the CDR3 DNA reads TGTGCCAGCAGCCCAGACAGGGCCAATCAGCCCCAGCATTTT. Amino acids: CASSPDRANQPQHF.